These T cell receptor beta chains were read from a single sample in a study of T cell responses to AZD1222 COVID-19 vaccine. Clones were sequenced by immunoSEQ multiplex PCR, and TCRdb holds only the in-frame ones, with some missing. The repertoire consists of approximately 180,000 clones, with 80% to 90% occurring once and the leading ten covering approximately 8%. This specimen consisted of peripheral blood, obtained on day 0 of AZD1222 vaccination. These receptor sequences come from an adult in good health. The CDR3 runs from the conserved cysteine through the conserved F or W. The order of the fields is V gene, clone size, J gene, CDR3 length, D gene, CDR3 protein, CDR3 DNA. A D gene is named only where the DNA matches it firmly. Clone size is shown for a subset of rows, as once, few, many or a class of expanded clone.

V: TRBV28
size: -
J: TRBJ2-2
length: 15
D: -
CDR3: CASSSGGLNTGELFF
DNA: TGTGCCAGCAGTTCTGGGGGATTGAACACCGGGGAGCTGTTTTTT

V: TRBV9
size: -
J: TRBJ2-3
length: 15
D: TRBD2
CDR3: CASSERGARTDTQYF
DNA: TGTGCCAGCAGTGAGCGGGGGGCCCGCACAGATACGCAGTATTTT

V: TRBV20-1
size: once
J: TRBJ2-5
length: 14
D: -
CDR3: CSASKGWYQETQYF
DNA: TGCAGTGCTAGTAAGGGCTGGTACCAAGAGACCCAGTACTTC

V: TRBV29-1
size: -
J: TRBJ1-2
length: 13
D: -
CDR3: CSEQGGGDVGYTF
DNA: TGCAGCGAACAGGGAGGGGGGGACGTTGGCTACACCTTC

V: TRBV3-1/TRBV3-2
size: -
J: TRBJ1-1
length: 15
D: -
CDR3: CASSQDVGWNTEAFF
DNA: TGTGCCAGCAGCCAAGATGTGGGGTGGAACACTGAAGCTTTCTTT

V: TRBV5-4
size: -
J: TRBJ1-2
length: 14
D: -
CDR3: CASSLEAGTYGYTF
DNA: TGTGCCAGCAGCTTGGAGGCAGGGACCTATGGCTACACCTTC

V: TRBV5-1
size: -
J: TRBJ2-3
length: 15
D: -
CDR3: CASSSYRTHTDTQYF
DNA: TGCGCCAGCAGTTCGTACAGGACACACACAGATACGCAGTATTTT

V: TRBV7-9
size: once
J: TRBJ1-6
length: 15
D: -
CDR3: CASSLGERLGSPLHF
DNA: TGTGCCAGCAGCTTAGGGGAACGGCTCGGCTCACCCCTCCACTTT

V: TRBV30
size: -
J: TRBJ2-5
length: 15
D: TRBD2
CDR3: CAWNPGGGIQETQYF
DNA: TGTGCCTGGAACCCTGGCGGGGGAATCCAAGAGACCCAGTACTTC

V: TRBV6-5
size: -
J: TRBJ2-1
length: 13
D: -
CDR3: CASRNTLDGWQFF
DNA: TGTGCCAGCAGAAATACGTTGGACGGGTGGCAGTTCTTC

V: TRBV5-1
size: -
J: TRBJ2-5
length: 17
D: -
CDR3: CASSLANLGRAQETQYF
DNA: TGCGCCAGCAGCTTGGCGAACCTGGGTAGAGCACAAGAGACCCAGTACTTC

V: TRBV27
size: once
J: TRBJ2-2
length: 18
D: TRBD2
CDR3: CASSLWRLAGGRSGELFF
DNA: TGTGCCAGCAGTTTATGGAGACTAGCGGGGGGGCGGAGCGGGGAGCTGTTTTTT

V: TRBV13
size: -
J: TRBJ1-6
length: 14
D: -
CDR3: CASSLGRVNSPLHF
DNA: TGTGCCAGCAGCCTGGGCCGAGTCAATTCACCCCTCCACTTT

V: TRBV28
size: -
J: TRBJ1-1
length: 14
D: -
CDR3: CASRKPGDNTEAFF
DNA: TGTGCCAGCAGAAAACCAGGGGACAACACTGAAGCTTTCTTT

V: TRBV6-5
size: -
J: TRBJ1-1
length: 12
D: -
CDR3: CATKRENTEAFF
DNA: TGTGCCACCAAGCGAGAGAACACTGAAGCTTTCTTT

V: TRBV3-1/TRBV3-2
size: -
J: TRBJ1-2
length: 14
D: -
CDR3: CASSQEGAGTGYTF
DNA: TGTGCCAGCAGCCAAGAGGGAGCAGGGACAGGCTACACCTTC

V: TRBV28
size: -
J: TRBJ1-2
length: 16
D: -
CDR3: CASSLLQGEVNYGYTF
DNA: TGTGCCAGCAGTTTATTACAGGGCGAGGTTAACTATGGCTACACCTTC

V: TRBV19
size: -
J: TRBJ1-6
length: 14
D: TRBD1
CDR3: CASSRPGQNSPLHF
DNA: TGTGCCAGTAGTAGACCGGGACAGAATTCACCCCTCCACTTT

V: TRBV5-6
size: few
J: TRBJ1-4
length: 14
D: TRBD1
CDR3: CASSLTGGYEKLFF
DNA: TGTGCCAGCAGCTTGACAGGGGGCTACGAAAAACTGTTTTTT

V: TRBV30
size: -
J: TRBJ1-1
length: 11
D: -
CDR3: CAWRVGGEAFF
DNA: TGTGCCTGGAGGGTTGGGGGGGAAGCTTTCTTT

V: TRBV12-3/TRBV12-4
size: -
J: TRBJ1-1
length: 13
D: -
CDR3: CASSLMMNTEAFF
DNA: TGTGCCAGCAGTTTGATGATGAACACTGAAGCTTTCTTT

V: TRBV6-5
size: -
J: TRBJ1-1
length: 15
D: -
CDR3: CASSYRGAADTEAFF
DNA: TGTGCCAGCAGTTACCGAGGGGCGGCCGACACTGAAGCTTTCTTT

V: TRBV4-3
size: -
J: TRBJ2-1
length: 16
D: -
CDR3: CASSQEGRGAYNEQFF
DNA: TGCGCCAGCAGCCAAGAGGGCAGGGGCGCCTACAATGAGCAGTTCTTC

V: TRBV2
size: -
J: TRBJ2-5
length: 15
D: -
CDR3: CASSESWGRQETQYF
DNA: TGTGCCAGCAGTGAGAGCTGGGGGAGGCAAGAGACCCAGTACTTC

V: TRBV2
size: -
J: TRBJ1-6
length: 15
D: TRBD1
CDR3: CASSEEGTGTSPLHF
DNA: TGTGCCAGCAGTGAGGAGGGGACAGGTACTTCACCCCTCCACTTT

V: TRBV27
size: -
J: TRBJ2-7
length: 15
D: TRBD2
CDR3: CASSTWPSGGGEQYF
DNA: TGTGCCAGCAGTACCTGGCCTAGCGGGGGAGGCGAGCAGTACTTC

V: TRBV19
size: -
J: TRBJ2-7
length: 15
D: TRBD2
CDR3: CASSHPSGGFYEQYF
DNA: TGTGCCAGTAGTCACCCCAGCGGGGGCTTCTACGAGCAGTACTTC

V: TRBV29-1
size: -
J: TRBJ1-2
length: 10
D: -
CDR3: CSVAGHGYTF
DNA: TGCAGCGTTGCAGGGCACGGCTACACCTTC

V: TRBV3-1/TRBV3-2
size: -
J: TRBJ2-2
length: 12
D: -
CDR3: CASSQAVGELFF
DNA: TGTGCCAGCAGCCAAGCCGTCGGGGAGCTGTTTTTT

V: TRBV5-1
size: -
J: TRBJ1-1
length: 15
D: -
CDR3: CASSLDSAVNTEAFF
DNA: TGCGCCAGCAGCTTGGATTCGGCAGTGAACACTGAAGCTTTCTTT

V: TRBV2
size: -
J: TRBJ1-5
length: 14
D: -
CDR3: CASSDFSRNQPQHF
DNA: TGTGCCAGCAGTGATTTCTCCAGGAATCAGCCCCAGCATTTT

V: TRBV7-9
size: -
J: TRBJ2-6
length: 18
D: TRBD1
CDR3: CASSRGTGVSSGANVLTF
DNA: TGTGCCAGCAGCCGAGGGACAGGTGTTAGCTCTGGGGCCAACGTCCTGACTTTC

V: TRBV5-1
size: -
J: TRBJ1-1
length: 12
D: -
CDR3: CASSRVGAEAFF
DNA: TGCGCCAGCAGTCGGGTGGGGGCTGAAGCTTTCTTT

V: TRBV5-6
size: -
J: TRBJ2-5
length: 16
D: TRBD2
CDR3: CASSTEASGVGETQYF
DNA: TGTGCCAGCAGCACGGAGGCTAGCGGGGTAGGAGAGACCCAGTACTTC

V: TRBV2
size: -
J: TRBJ1-5
length: 12
D: -
CDR3: CASSEGAQPQHF
DNA: TGTGCCAGCAGTGAGGGGGCTCAGCCCCAGCATTTT

V: TRBV27
size: -
J: TRBJ1-4
length: 14
D: TRBD1
CDR3: CASSRQGSNEKLFF
DNA: TGTGCCAGCAGTCGACAGGGTAGTAATGAAAAACTGTTTTTT

V: TRBV25-1
size: -
J: TRBJ1-6
length: 12
D: -
CDR3: CASLGNYSPLHF
DNA: TGTGCCAGCCTCGGGAATTATTCACCCCTCCACTTT

V: TRBV27
size: few
J: TRBJ1-1
length: 14
D: -
CDR3: CASRSPQGNTEAFF
DNA: TGTGCCAGCAGGTCTCCTCAGGGGAACACTGAAGCTTTCTTT

V: TRBV29-1
size: -
J: TRBJ2-2
length: 15
D: TRBD2
CDR3: CSVRGSSGATGELFF
DNA: TGCAGCGTGCGGGGTTCTAGCGGGGCCACCGGGGAGCTGTTTTTT

V: TRBV9
size: -
J: TRBJ2-7
length: 15
D: -
CDR3: CASSVDGRLAVEQYF
DNA: TGTGCCAGCAGCGTAGACGGCCGCCTTGCGGTCGAGCAGTACTTC

V: TRBV7-2
size: few
J: TRBJ1-1
length: 14
D: -
CDR3: CASSLQRVNTEAFF
DNA: TGTGCCAGCAGCTTACAGAGAGTGAACACTGAAGCTTTCTTT

V: TRBV6-5
size: -
J: TRBJ1-2
length: 14
D: -
CDR3: CASSPLGGVGGYTF
DNA: TGTGCCAGCAGCCCCTTGGGAGGGGTAGGTGGCTACACCTTC

V: TRBV7-9
size: -
J: TRBJ2-3
length: 14
D: -
CDR3: CASSLSLGTDTQYF
DNA: TGTGCCAGCAGCTTAAGTCTCGGAACAGATACGCAGTATTTT